The T cell receptor beta chain described here comes from a study of response to subunit inactivated influenza vaccine. General study findings and limits: Seasonal influenza vaccination, on each occasion, was suggested by the authors to recruit few new T cells.

MiXCR, run by TCRdb on the RT-PCR reads, gives a single entry per CDR3 protein. The table includes 400,000 to 650,000 distinct CDR3 sequences, 6.5% to 8% detected once. The germline V gene has CDR1 SNHLY and CDR2 FYNNEI. This CDR3 has 15 amino acids. V lost 4 bases, J lost 0 bases, and 10 bases lay in between. The sample holds many counts of this clonotype. The antigen is undetermined. V gene TRBV2 combines with J gene TRBJ2-1; D remains unclear. The specimen was PBMCs from blood, collected about 24 months after vaccination. This sequence was found in a man aged 50-75 years who received an inactivated influenza vaccine. CDR3 nucleotides: TGTGCCAGCAGTGTATTACCAGGCTCCTACAATGAGCAGTTCTTC. It is translated as CASSVLPGSYNEQFF.